The 29 T cell receptor beta chains below come from one sample, sequenced in a study of blood T cells in healthy people across ages. Alongside a J-beta primer mix, a sample-barcoded 5' primer served in a second PCR lasting about 7 to 12 cycles. Using its own MiXCR run on the 5' RACE reads, TCRdb lists one record per CDR3 protein. The data contain 1.5 million to 1.9 million distinct CDR3 sequences, around 40% of them singletons. Sequenced: blood. The receptors here all came from a woman aged 18-30 years in good health.

The chain carries TRBV9 and TRBJ2-1; D is possibly TRBD1 (5 bases). The V gene's germline CDR1 is SGDLS and CDR2 YYNGEE. There are 16 residues in the CDR3. The ends were cut back, 0 bases at V and 0 bases at J, with 10 bases in the middle. As DNA, the CDR3 is TGTGCCAGCAGCGTAGAGGGGATAGCCTCCTACAATGAGCAGTTCTTC. This translates into CASSVEGIASYNEQFF.

This clonotype was observed a handful of times. The rearrangement uses TRBV4-2 and TRBJ2-1; 9 nucleotides align to TRBD2. Unmatched junction bases numbered 5, after V lost 0 bases and J lost 2 bases. Germline CDR1 is LGHNA and CDR2 is YNFKEQ. This CDR3 has 17 residues. The CDR3 DNA follows: TGTGCCAGCAGCCAAGAATTGCTAGCGGGGCCCTACAATGAGCAGTTCTTC. Protein product: CASSQELLAGPYNEQFF.

This clonotype was seen a few times. This chain links TRBV6-5 with TRBJ1-1, with no clear D. Germline CDR1 reads MNHEY; CDR2 reads SVGAGI. V lost 6 bases and J 2 bases, leaving 10 bases between the germline ends. This CDR3 spans 13 amino acids. CDR3 DNA: TGTGCCAGCAGGCGACCGGGTAACACTGAAGCTTTCTTT. It yields the protein CASRRPGNTEAFF.

This clonotype was seen more than once but under ten times. V and J are TRBV20-1 and TRBJ2-7, with 10 bases matching TRBD2. In germline, CDR1 is DFQATT, CDR2 SNEGSKA (reference sequence). With V trimmed by 5 bases and J by 3 bases, 7 bases remained unmatched. The CDR3 extends over 14 amino acids. CDR3 sequence: CSARLLAGLYEQYF. CDR3 sequence (DNA): TGCAGTGCTCGGTTACTAGCGGGGCTCTACGAGCAGTACTTC.

The gene calls are TRBV19 and TRBJ2-7, with unresolved D. Judging by the DNA end, TRBJ2-5 fits better; the J call may be wrong. The CDR3 is made up of 14 amino acids. Germline lookup yields CDR1 LNHDA and CDR2 SQIVND (reference sequence). The chain's CDR3 is CASSIDPHVETQYF. Here the CDR3 DNA reads TGTGCCAGTAGTATAGATCCTCATGTCGAGACCCAGTACTTC.

The chain couples TRBV9 to TRBJ2-3; D unresolved. The V gene's germline CDR1 is SGDLS and CDR2 YYNGEE. The germline V and J ends were trimmed by 4 bases and 7 bases, with 13 bases remaining between them. The CDR3 loop spans 13 amino acids. The CDR3 here is CASSPPREHTQYF. In DNA form, the CDR3 reads TGTGCCAGCAGCCCCCCAAGGGAACATACGCAGTATTTT.

This chain connects TRBV5-1 to TRBJ2-1, with no clear D. CDR1 and CDR2 (germline): SGHRS, YFSETQ. The CDR3 sequence is 16 residues long. V lost 1 base, J lost 4 bases, and 15 bases lay in between. The CDR3 coding sequence is TGCGCCAGCAGCTTGAAGAACAGCCCACCTTACAATGAGCAGTTCTTC. Translation: CASSLKNSPPYNEQFF.

The chain recombines TRBV13 with TRBJ2-7, with TRBD1 as a possible D gene (5 bases). This CDR3 region has 14 residues. In germline, CDR1 is PRHDT, CDR2 FYEKMQ (reference sequence). Trimming removed 0 bases from V and 3 bases from J, with 9 bases in between. CDR3 nucleotides: TGTGCCAGCAGCTTAGGCTTCAGGGACTACGAGCAGTACTTC. This translates into CASSLGFRDYEQYF. The full variable domain, rest sourced from reference TRBV13 and TRBJ2-7, is AAGVIQSPRHLIKEKRETATLKCYPIPRHDTVYWYQQGPGQDPQFLISFYEKMQSDKGSIPDRFSAQQFSDYHSELNMSSLELGDSALYFCASSLGFRDYEQYFGPGTRLTVT.

The CDR3 DNA follows: TGTGCCAGCATCTGGTCAGAGAACACTGAAGCTTTCTTT. It specifies CASIWSENTEAFF. V gene TRBV6-6 combines with J gene TRBJ1-1, with D hard to call. The germline gives CDR1 MNHNY, CDR2 SVGAGI (reference sequence). CDR3 length: 13 amino acids. Trimming stripped 7 bases from V and 1 base from J, with 10 bases between.

The chain employs TRBV7-8 and TRBJ2-1, with 9 bases fitting TRBD2. J gave up 7 bases and V 5 bases, and 12 bases lay outside the gene matches. The germline V gene has CDR1 SGHVS and CDR2 FQNEAQ. The CDR3 length is 16 residues. CDR3 in amino acids: CASSIGLAGAFNEQFF. The CDR3, as DNA: TGTGCCAGCAGCATCGGGTTAGCGGGAGCCTTTAATGAGCAGTTCTTC.

There are many counts of this clonotype. The chain employs TRBV20-1 and TRBJ1-2; D ambiguous. There are 13 residues in the CDR3. CDR1 is DFQATT, CDR2 SNEGSKA, per germline (reference sequence). V dropped 3 bases and J dropped 0 bases, with 8 bases sitting between them. CDR3 region: CSASKTSNYGYTF. The CDR3 region has the DNA TGCAGTGCTAGTAAGACATCTAACTATGGCTACACCTTC.

This clonotype was recorded a few times. The gene calls are TRBV20-1 and TRBJ1-5; TRBD1 matches 10 bases. Germline assignment: CDR1 DFQATT and CDR2 SNEGSKA (reference sequence). The CDR3 extends over 15 amino acids. V gave up 6 bases and J gave up 6 bases; unmatched junction bases: 11. The CDR3 sequence is CSAYTGTGVPQPQHF. DNA of the CDR3: TGCAGTGCCTACACCGGGACAGGGGTCCCTCAGCCCCAGCATTTT.

The gene calls are TRBV4-1 and TRBJ1-2; D unresolved. V lost 1 base, J lost 8 bases, and 11 bases lay in between. Germline CDR1 MGHRA, CDR2 YSYEKL. The CDR3 runs 13 residues. For the CDR3, the DNA is TGCGCCAGCAGCCAAGCGGAGAAGGTCGGCTACACCTTC. Amino acid sequence: CASSQAEKVGYTF.

V usage is TRBV4-3 and J usage is TRBJ2-1; 12 bases align to TRBD2. The J call is doubtful: the DNA matches TRBJ2-7 better. The CDR3 spans 16 residues. Germline V lookup: CDR1 LGHNA, CDR2 YSLEER. The CDR3 coding sequence is TGCGCCAGCGGCCCTAGCGGGGGGGGGAACTACAATGAGCAGTACTTC. Protein sequence: CASGPSGGGNYNEQYF.

The chain links TRBV4-1 to TRBJ2-5; a weak D match, TRBD2 (5 bases). The CDR3 is 14 amino acids. Germline V gene sequence: CDR1 MGHRA, CDR2 YSYEKL. With 1 base removed from V and 3 bases from J, the gap between germline ends came to 9 bases. CDR3: CASSQGRGKETQYF. The CDR3 nucleotides read TGCGCCAGCAGCCAAGGTCGGGGAAAAGAGACCCAGTACTTC.

This clonotype was counted many times. This chain joins TRBV27 and TRBJ2-7; weak D call: TRBD2 (6 bases). CDR3 length: 14 amino acids. Germline V gene sequence: CDR1 MNHEY, CDR2 SMNVEV (reference sequence). Trimming pared 5 bases from V and 2 bases from J, leaving 13 bases between. Here the CDR3 reads CASSPGTVPYEQYF. The CDR3 coding sequence is TGTGCCAGCAGTCCCGGGACTGTACCCTACGAGCAGTACTTC.

This clonotype was recorded once. This may be a read error, as it is one base from a much larger clone. The rearrangement links TRBV29-1 to TRBJ2-1; D is uncertain. This CDR3 comprises 13 residues. The germline gives CDR1 SQVTM, CDR2 ANQGSEA. CDR3 nucleotide sequence: TGCAGCGTTGAAATATACTCCCACAATGAGCAGTTCTTC. This encodes CSVEIYSHNEQFF.

This clonotype has just a few counts. The genes are TRBV20-1 and TRBJ2-3; 11 nucleotides agree with TRBD2. The ends lost 6 bases at V and 4 bases at J; junction bases unmatched: 9. Germline V lookup: CDR1 DFQATT, CDR2 SNEGSKA (reference sequence). The CDR3 consists of 15 residues. CDR3 coding DNA: TGCAGTGCCATACTAGCGGGAGAACCCCCAGATACGCAGTATTTT. It specifies CSAILAGEPPDTQYF.

V and J are TRBV7-2 and TRBJ2-4; 8 bases align to TRBD2. The tail of the sequence fits TRBJ2-7 better, so the J call may be wrong. Germline-derived CDR1 and CDR2 are SGHTA and FQGNSA. This CDR3 spans 14 amino acids. CDR3 nucleotides: TGTGCCAGCAGCTTAGGGCGGGAGGACTACGAGCAGTACTTC. Its protein product is CASSLGREDYEQYF.

This clonotype was seen only a few times. This chain uses TRBV30 with TRBJ2-3; D remains ambiguous. CDR1 and CDR2 (germline): GTSNPN, SVGIG (reference sequence). The CDR3 is 13 residues long. V lost 5 bases, J lost 1 base, and 10 bases lay in between. The DNA for the CDR3 is TGTGCCTGGGGATCCAGCGGCACAGATACGCAGTATTTT. This gives the protein CAWGSSGTDTQYF. Looking up the rest from reference TRBV30 and TRBJ2-3 gives the full variable domain: SQTIHQWPATLVQPVGSPLSLECTVEGTSNPNLYWYRQAAGRGLQLLFYSVGIGQISSEVPQNLSASRPQDRQFILSSKKLLLSDSGFYLCAWGSSGTDTQYFGPGTRLTVL.

This clonotype was picked up a small number of times. The rearrangement uses TRBV12-3 or TRBV12-4 and TRBJ1-1; D remains ambiguous. V shed 3 bases and J shed 5 bases, with 19 bases lying between them. This CDR3 is built from 16 residues. CDR3: CASSFGLTAQRTEAFF. The CDR3 DNA is TGTGCCAGCAGTTTCGGCTTAACAGCGCAACGAACTGAAGCTTTCTTT.

The chain combines TRBV29-1 with TRBJ2-5; no reliable D call. The CDR3 is made up of 12 amino acids. V lost 3 bases and J 2 bases, leaving 7 bases between the germline ends. The germline CDR1 and CDR2 sequences are SQVTM and ANQGSEA. The CDR3 sequence is CSVEGLQETQYF. CDR3 nucleotide sequence: TGCAGCGTTGAGGGTTTGCAAGAGACCCAGTACTTC.

The V call is TRBV6-5, the J call TRBJ2-2; D perhaps matches TRBD1 (5 bases). Germline V gene lookup returns CDR1 MNHEY and CDR2 SVGAGI. V lost 0 bases to trimming and J lost 4 bases, with 12 bases between them. The CDR3 has 16 amino acids. The CDR3 loop is CASSYSQDRSTGELFF. For the CDR3, the DNA is TGTGCCAGCAGTTACTCACAGGACCGGAGCACCGGGGAGCTGTTTTTT.

This clonotype was observed a few times. The rearrangement joins TRBV4-3 to TRBJ2-7; 9 bases are a match to TRBD1. Trimming removed 5 bases from V and 4 bases from J; junction bases left unmatched: 9. This CDR3 spans 15 amino acids. CDR1 LGHNA and CDR2 YSLEER come from the germline V gene. In DNA form, the CDR3 reads TGCGCCAGCAGCAGAAATCCGGGACAGGGTTACGAGCAGTACTTC. Its translation: CASSRNPGQGYEQYF.

V is TRBV5-5 and J is TRBJ1-6; a possible D gene is TRBD1 (5 bases). The CDR3 totals 15 residues. Between the trimmed V and J ends, which lost 0 bases and 13 bases, there was a span of 17 bases. Germline CDR1 SGHKS, CDR2 YYEKEE (reference sequence). Here the CDR3 DNA reads TGTGCCAGCAGCTTGGGCCCCCGACAGCCCGAGCCCCTCCACTTT. It yields the protein CASSLGPRQPEPLHF.

This clonotype has just a few counts. The chain recombines TRBV12-3 or TRBV12-4 with TRBJ1-4, with D perhaps matching TRBD1 (6 bases). CDR3 length equals 13 residues. The V and J ends lost 6 bases and 8 bases respectively, with 13 bases between them. The CDR3 DNA reads TGTGCCAGCAGGAGGGGGGAGGCGGAAAAACTGTTTTTT. Its translation: CASRRGEAEKLFF.

This chain links TRBV27 with TRBJ2-1, with a possible D match to TRBD2 (5 bases). CDR1 and CDR2 from the germline V gene are MNHEY and SMNVEV (reference sequence). The CDR3 covers 16 residues. Trimming cost V 4 bases and J 3 bases, with 16 bases left between them. As DNA, the CDR3 is TGTGCCAGCAGTTGGTTACCGGGAAAGGGCTACAATGAGCAGTTCTTC. Translation: CASSWLPGKGYNEQFF.

V and J are TRBV6-2 or TRBV6-3 and TRBJ2-7; TRBD2 matches 12 bases. This CDR3 is built from 15 residues. Trimming at V came to 6 bases and at J to 5 bases, leaving 8 bases not matched to a gene. From germline, CDR1 is MNHEY and CDR2 SVGEGT. This CDR3 reads CASRGQLAGGNEQYF. In DNA, the CDR3 is TGTGCCAGCAGAGGCCAGCTAGCGGGGGGGAACGAGCAGTACTTC.

V is TRBV20-1 and J is TRBJ1-2; TRBD1 agrees at 8 bases. With 1 base clipped from V and 3 bases from J, the junction kept 4 bases outside the gene matches. Germline CDR1 and CDR2: DFQATT and SNEGSKA (reference sequence). The CDR3 runs to 14 residues. The CDR3 is CSARGTGIDYGYTF. As DNA, the CDR3 is TGCAGTGCTAGAGGGACAGGGATAGACTATGGCTACACCTTC.